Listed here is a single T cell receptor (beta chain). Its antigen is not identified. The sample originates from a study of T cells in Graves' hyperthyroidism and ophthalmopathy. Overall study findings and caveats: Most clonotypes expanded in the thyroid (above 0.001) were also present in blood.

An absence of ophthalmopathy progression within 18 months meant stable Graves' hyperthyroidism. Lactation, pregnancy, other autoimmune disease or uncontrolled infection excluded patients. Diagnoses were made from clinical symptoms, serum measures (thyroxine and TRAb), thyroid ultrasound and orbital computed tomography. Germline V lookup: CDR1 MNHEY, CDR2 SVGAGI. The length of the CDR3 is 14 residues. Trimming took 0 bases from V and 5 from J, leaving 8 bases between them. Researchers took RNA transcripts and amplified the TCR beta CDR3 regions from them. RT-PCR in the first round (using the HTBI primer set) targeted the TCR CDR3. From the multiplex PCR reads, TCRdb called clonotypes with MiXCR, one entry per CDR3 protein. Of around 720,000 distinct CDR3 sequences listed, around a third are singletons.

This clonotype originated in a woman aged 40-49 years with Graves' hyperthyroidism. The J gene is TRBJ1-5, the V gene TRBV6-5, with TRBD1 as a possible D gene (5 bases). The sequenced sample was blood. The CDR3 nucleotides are TGTGCCAGCAGTTACTCGGGGGAGGATCAGCCCCAGCATTTT. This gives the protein CASSYSGEDQPQHF.